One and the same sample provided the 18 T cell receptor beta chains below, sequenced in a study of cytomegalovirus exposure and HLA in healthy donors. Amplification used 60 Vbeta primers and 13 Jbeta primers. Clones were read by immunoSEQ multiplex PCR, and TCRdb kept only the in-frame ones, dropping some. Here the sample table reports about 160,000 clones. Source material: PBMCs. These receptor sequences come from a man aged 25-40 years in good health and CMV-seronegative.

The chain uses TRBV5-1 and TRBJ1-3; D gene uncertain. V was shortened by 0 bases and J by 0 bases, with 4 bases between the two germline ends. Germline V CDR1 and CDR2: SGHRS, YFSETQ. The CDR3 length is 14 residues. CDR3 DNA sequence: TGCGCCAGCAGCTTGGGCAGCTCTGGAAACACCATATATTTT. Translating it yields CASSLGSSGNTIYF.

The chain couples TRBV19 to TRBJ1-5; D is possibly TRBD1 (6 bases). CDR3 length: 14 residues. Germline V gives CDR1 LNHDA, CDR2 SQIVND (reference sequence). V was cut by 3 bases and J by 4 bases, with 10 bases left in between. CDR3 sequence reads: CASSMQGWNQPQHF. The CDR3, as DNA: TGTGCCAGTAGTATGCAGGGGTGGAATCAGCCCCAGCATTTT.

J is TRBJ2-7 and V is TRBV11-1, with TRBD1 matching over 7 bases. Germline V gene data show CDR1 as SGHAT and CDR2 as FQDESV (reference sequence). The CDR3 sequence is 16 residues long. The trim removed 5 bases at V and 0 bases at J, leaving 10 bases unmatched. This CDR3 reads CASSPTGTASSYEQYF. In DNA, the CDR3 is TGTGCCAGCAGCCCAACCGGGACAGCTAGCTCCTACGAGCAGTACTTC.

CDR3: CASSLLARAIYNYGYTF. DNA for the CDR3: TGTGCCAGCAGTTTATTGGCCAGGGCCATATATAACTATGGCTACACCTTC. V gene TRBV28 combines with J gene TRBJ1-2, with a weak D call TRBD1 (5 bases). This CDR3 is 17 amino acids long. V lost 1 base and J lost 1, with 16 bases in between. The germline CDR1 and CDR2 sequences are MDHEN and SYDVKM.

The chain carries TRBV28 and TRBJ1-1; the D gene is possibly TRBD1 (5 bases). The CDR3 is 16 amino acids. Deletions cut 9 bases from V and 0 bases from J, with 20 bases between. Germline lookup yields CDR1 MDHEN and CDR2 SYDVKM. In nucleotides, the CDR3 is TGTGCCAGTTTTATCGCGGGGCACATCATGAACACTGAAGCTTTCTTT. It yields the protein CASFIAGHIMNTEAFF.

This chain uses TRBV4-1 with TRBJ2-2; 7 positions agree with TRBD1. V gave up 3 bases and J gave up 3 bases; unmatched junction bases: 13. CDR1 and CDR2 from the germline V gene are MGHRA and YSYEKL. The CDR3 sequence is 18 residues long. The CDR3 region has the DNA TGCGCCAGCAGCCATCCACTATCCGGACAGGAGGACACCGGGGAGCTGTTTTTT. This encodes CASSHPLSGQEDTGELFF.

The CDR3 here is CASSDSLHWPYEQYF. DNA for the CDR3: TGCGCCAGCAGTGATTCTTTACATTGGCCCTACGAGCAGTACTTC. The chain combines TRBV10-1 with TRBJ2-7; D is unresolved. V lost 3 bases, J lost 2 bases, and 14 bases lay in between. Germline loops: CDR1 WNHNN, CDR2 SYGVQD (reference sequence). This CDR3 comprises 15 residues.

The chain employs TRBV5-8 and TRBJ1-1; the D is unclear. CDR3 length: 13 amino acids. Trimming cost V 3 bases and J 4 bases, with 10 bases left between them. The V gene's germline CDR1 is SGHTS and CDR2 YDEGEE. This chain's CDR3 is CASSSYIGTEAFF. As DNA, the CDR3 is TGTGCCAGCAGCTCCTATATCGGCACTGAAGCTTTCTTT.

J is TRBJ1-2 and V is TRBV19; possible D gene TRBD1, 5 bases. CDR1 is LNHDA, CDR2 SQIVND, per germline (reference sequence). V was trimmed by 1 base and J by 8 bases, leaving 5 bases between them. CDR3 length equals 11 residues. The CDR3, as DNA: TGTGCCAGTAGTATAGGGGGCGGCTACACCTTC. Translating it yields CASSIGGGYTF.

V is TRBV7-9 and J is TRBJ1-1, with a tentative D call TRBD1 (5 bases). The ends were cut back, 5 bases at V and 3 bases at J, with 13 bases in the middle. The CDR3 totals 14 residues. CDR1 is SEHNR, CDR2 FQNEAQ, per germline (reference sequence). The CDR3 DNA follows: TGTGCCAGCAGCCCTGTGATCAGGGACACTGAAGCTTTCTTT. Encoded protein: CASSPVIRDTEAFF.

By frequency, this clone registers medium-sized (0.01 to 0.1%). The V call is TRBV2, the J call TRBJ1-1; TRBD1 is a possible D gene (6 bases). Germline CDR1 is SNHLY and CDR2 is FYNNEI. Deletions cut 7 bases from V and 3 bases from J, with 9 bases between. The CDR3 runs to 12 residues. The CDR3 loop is CASTTGYTEAFF. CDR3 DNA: TGTGCCAGCACCACAGGGTACACTGAAGCTTTCTTT.

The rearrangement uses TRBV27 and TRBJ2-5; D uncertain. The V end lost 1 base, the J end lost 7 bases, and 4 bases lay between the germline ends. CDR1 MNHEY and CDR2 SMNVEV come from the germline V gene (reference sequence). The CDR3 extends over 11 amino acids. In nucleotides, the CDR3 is TGTGCCAGCAGTTTATACGGGACCCAGTACTTC. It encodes CASSLYGTQYF.

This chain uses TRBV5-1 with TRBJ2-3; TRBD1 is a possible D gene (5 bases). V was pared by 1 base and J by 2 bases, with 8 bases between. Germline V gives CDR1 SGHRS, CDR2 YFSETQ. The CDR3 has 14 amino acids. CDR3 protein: CASSLRQITDTQYF. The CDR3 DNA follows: TGCGCCAGCAGCTTGAGACAGATCACAGATACGCAGTATTTT. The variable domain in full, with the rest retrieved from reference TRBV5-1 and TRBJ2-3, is KAGVTQTPRYLIKTRGQQVTLSCSPISGHRSVSWYQQTPGQGLQFLFEYFSETQRNKGNFPGRFSGRQFSNSRSEMNVSTLELGDSALYLCASSLRQITDTQYFGPGTRLTVL.

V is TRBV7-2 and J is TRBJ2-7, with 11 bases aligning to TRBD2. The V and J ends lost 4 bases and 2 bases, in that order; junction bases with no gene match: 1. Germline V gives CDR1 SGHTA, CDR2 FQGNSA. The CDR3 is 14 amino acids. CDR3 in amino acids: CASSSTSGTYEQYF. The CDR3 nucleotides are TGTGCCAGCAGCTCGACTAGCGGGACCTACGAGCAGTACTTC.

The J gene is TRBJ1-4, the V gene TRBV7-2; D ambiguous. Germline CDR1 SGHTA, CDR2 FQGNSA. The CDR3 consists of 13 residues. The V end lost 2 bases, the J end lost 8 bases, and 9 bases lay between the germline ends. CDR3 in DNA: TGTGCCAGCAGCTTATTGGCCAAGGAAAAACTGTTTTTT. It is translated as CASSLLAKEKLFF.

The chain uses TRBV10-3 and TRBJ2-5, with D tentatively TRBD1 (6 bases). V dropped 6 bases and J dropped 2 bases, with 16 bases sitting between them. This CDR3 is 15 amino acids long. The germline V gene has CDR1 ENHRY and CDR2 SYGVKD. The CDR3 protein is CAIRDRQGTQETQYF. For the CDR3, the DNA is TGTGCCATCAGGGACCGGCAGGGGACGCAAGAGACCCAGTACTTC.

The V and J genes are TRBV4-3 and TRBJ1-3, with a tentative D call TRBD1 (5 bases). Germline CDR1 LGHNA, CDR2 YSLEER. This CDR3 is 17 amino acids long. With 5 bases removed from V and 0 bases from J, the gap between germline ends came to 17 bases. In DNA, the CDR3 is TGCGCCAGCAGCTATGTCCCACAGGCGAACTCTGGAAACACCATATATTTT. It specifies CASSYVPQANSGNTIYF.

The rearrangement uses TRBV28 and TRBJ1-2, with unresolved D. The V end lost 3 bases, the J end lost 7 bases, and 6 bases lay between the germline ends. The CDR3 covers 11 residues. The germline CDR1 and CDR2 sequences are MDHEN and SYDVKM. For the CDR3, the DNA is TGTGCCAGCAGTTTTTCTAGTGGCTACACCTTC. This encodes CASSFSSGYTF.